The 32 T cell receptor beta chains presented below share a single source sample, sequenced in a study of human T cells and chemical hapten exposure (dated by TCRdb to 2020 to 2023). The time point label for this specimen denotes: patch test 2, 6 weeks after DPC sensitization. In the paper's terms, the treatment or condition label means: therapeutic diphenylcyclopropenone sensitization with weekly scalp DPC. The library was generated by RACE. TCRdb shows the sequencer as NextSeq 500. In TCRdb, the public reads were trimmed at Q25 with fastp and aligned with MiXCR, with productive beta chains retained. A single entry per CDR3 protein holds the most common genes and DNA from its merged rows. This sample lists a few hundred thousand distinct CDR3 sequences; around 6% were detected once. The ten biggest clones cover about 5% of the sample. The specimen comprised whole blood, sampled in connection with sensitization to the hapten diphenylcyclopropenone (DPC). The receptors derive from a woman under 30 with alopecia areata. Some clones in this sample may be carry-over from other donors' samples.

This clonotype was seen a handful of times. The chain is built from TRBV12-3 or TRBV12-4 and TRBJ1-1, with 9 bases matching TRBD1. Unmatched junction bases numbered 5, after V lost 2 bases and J lost 1 base. The CDR3 extends over 16 amino acids. The CDR3 sequence: CASSLPKGQGNTEAFF. The DNA of the CDR3 is TGTGCCAGCAGTTTACCAAAGGGACAGGGGAACACTGAAGCTTTCTTT.

This clonotype was observed a few times. This chain links TRBV12-3 or TRBV12-4 with TRBJ2-3; D may match TRBD1 or TRBD2 (6 bases each). V dropped 6 bases and J dropped 1 base, with 17 bases sitting between them. The CDR3 has 16 amino acids. CDR3 sequence reads: CASRIVIGGGTDTQYF. The CDR3 bases are TGTGCCAGCAGGATTGTAATCGGGGGCGGCACAGATACGCAGTATTTT.

The V and J genes are TRBV7-9 and TRBJ2-3, with no clear D. There are 11 residues in the CDR3. The germline V and J ends were trimmed by 5 bases and 5 bases, with 5 bases remaining between them. Looked up from germline, CDR1 is SEHNR and CDR2 is FQNEAQ (reference sequence). The CDR3 loop is CASSVRDTQYF. DNA of the CDR3: TGTGCCAGCAGCGTACGAGATACGCAGTATTTT.

In its sample, this clonotype was seen many times. The V call is TRBV7-2, the J call TRBJ1-5, with TRBD1 matching 9 bases. The CDR3 is 16 amino acids. Per the germline V gene, CDR1 is SGHTA and CDR2 is FQGNSA. The ends lost 4 bases at V and 6 bases at J; junction bases unmatched: 10. The chain's CDR3 is CASSSTRTGVVQPQHF. The CDR3 coding sequence is TGTGCCAGCAGCTCGACCCGGACAGGGGTGGTTCAGCCCCAGCATTTT.

This clonotype was observed many times. The gene calls are TRBV29-1 and TRBJ1-4, with D unclear. The V end lost 3 bases, the J end lost 3 bases, and 20 bases lay between the germline ends. The CDR3 spans 17 residues. CDR1 is SQVTM and CDR2 is ANQGSEA in the germline V gene. CDR3 sequence (DNA): TGCAGCGTTGACCTTCCGACGCGTGGGGAATCTAATGAAAAACTGTTTTTT. Translating gives CSVDLPTRGESNEKLFF. Full variable domain (rest looked up from reference TRBV29-1 and TRBJ1-4): SAVISQKPSRDICQRGTSLTIQCQVDSQVTMMFWYRQQPGQSLTLIATANQGSEATYESGFVIDKFPISRPNLTFSTLTVSNMSPEDSSIYLCSVDLPTRGESNEKLFFGSGTQLSVL.

This clonotype was observed at least ten times. The V call is TRBV20-1, the J call TRBJ1-2; D uncertain. V was cut by 4 bases and J by 8 bases, with 20 bases left in between. The CDR3 covers 14 residues. The germline V gene has CDR1 DFQATT and CDR2 SNEGSKA (reference sequence). The CDR3 nucleotides are TGCAGTGCTACCACCCTGTCCCCCTTCGTCGGCTACACCTTC. It yields the protein CSATTLSPFVGYTF.

CDR3 coding DNA: TGCGCCAGCAGCTCGCAGGAAGCCAAAAACATTCAGTACTTC. Translation gives CASSSQEAKNIQYF. This chain links TRBV4-1 with TRBJ2-4; D not certain. V dropped 5 bases and J dropped 0 bases, with 8 bases sitting between them. Germline V CDR1 and CDR2: MGHRA, YSYEKL. The CDR3 has 14 residues.

The chain links TRBV6-5 to TRBJ2-1, with D possibly TRBD1 on 6 matching bases. Germline V gene lookup returns CDR1 MNHEY and CDR2 SVGAGI. The CDR3 has 11 residues. V gave up 2 bases and J gave up 15 bases, with 11 bases separating them. The CDR3 DNA is TGTGCCAGCAGTTACGGGGGCCAGGGGTTCTTC. Translation: CASSYGGQGFF.

This clonotype appeared many times. The V call is TRBV29-1, the J call TRBJ1-4; 9 bases fit TRBD1. Looked up from germline, CDR1 is SQVTM and CDR2 is ANQGSEA. The CDR3 sequence is 16 residues long. Trimming at V came to 6 bases and at J to 10 bases, leaving 18 bases not matched to a gene. DNA of the CDR3: TGCAGCGTCGTCATCTCGGGACAGGGTTGGGGCGGAAAACTGTTTTTT. Its translation: CSVVISGQGWGGKLFF. Full variable domain (missing parts from reference TRBV29-1 and TRBJ1-4): SAVISQKPSRDICQRGTSLTIQCQVDSQVTMMFWYRQQPGQSLTLIATANQGSEATYESGFVIDKFPISRPNLTFSTLTVSNMSPEDSSIYLCSVVISGQGWGGKLFFGSGTQLSVL.

This clonotype was found many times. The chain employs TRBV29-1 and TRBJ2-7; possible D gene TRBD1, 7 bases. CDR1 SQVTM and CDR2 ANQGSEA come from the germline V gene. Trimming took 3 bases from V and 1 from J, leaving 16 bases between them. The CDR3 contains 15 residues. CDR3 in amino acids: CSVEATGAGSYEQYF. The CDR3 DNA reads TGCAGCGTTGAGGCCACAGGGGCGGGATCCTACGAGCAGTACTTC.

There are many counts of this clonotype. V gene TRBV14 combines with J gene TRBJ1-2; D not certain. The CDR3 runs to 14 residues. The V gene lost 0 bases and the J gene lost 5 bases, with 10 bases spanning the gap. Germline V gene data show CDR1 as SGHDN and CDR2 as FVKESK. The CDR3, as DNA: TGTGCCAGCAGCCAAGAACCACCTCTATATGGCTACACCTTC. This codes for CASSQEPPLYGYTF.

This clonotype occurred many times. The V gene is TRBV6-2 or TRBV6-3, the J gene TRBJ1-6; a weak D match, TRBD1 (6 bases). In germline, CDR1 is MNHEY, CDR2 SVGEGT. The CDR3 extends over 15 amino acids. V lost 4 bases and J 7 bases, leaving 14 bases between the germline ends. CDR3 residues: CASSLRGAVNSPLHF. As DNA, the CDR3 is TGTGCCAGCAGTTTGCGGGGGGCGGTGAATTCACCCCTCCACTTT.

As for this clonotype: A read error may produce the germline difference seen at one junction end. This rearrangement joins TRBV5-1 to TRBJ2-5; TRBD2 matches 12 bases. This CDR3 is 15 amino acids long. Germline lookup yields CDR1 SGHRS and CDR2 YFSETQ. CDR3 sequence: CASSPDPGLAGALNF. Written as DNA, the CDR3 is TGCGCCAGCAGCCCGGACCCGGGACTAGCGGGTGCGTTGAACTTC.

This clonotype was found a few times. This chain links TRBV6-2 or TRBV6-3 with TRBJ2-5; TRBD1 agrees at 10 bases. Looked up from germline, CDR1 is MNHEY and CDR2 is SVGEGT. CDR3 length: 15 amino acids. V was pared by 5 bases and J by 3 bases, with 6 bases of the junction left unmatched. CDR3 bases: TGTGCCAGCAGTCCCTCGGGGACAGGGGAAGAGACCCAGTACTTC. Translation: CASSPSGTGEETQYF.

This clonotype was seen a handful of times. J is TRBJ2-1 and V is TRBV4-3, with D hard to call. CDR1 and CDR2 (germline): LGHNA, YSLEER. The CDR3 totals 10 residues. Trimming took off 4 bases at V and 10 bases at J, with 5 bases between the two ends. CDR3 protein: CASSPREQFF. The CDR3, as DNA: TGCGCCAGCAGCCCTAGGGAGCAGTTCTTC.

This clonotype appeared many times. The chain links TRBV4-3 to TRBJ2-1; possible D gene TRBD1, 5 bases. CDR3 length equals 13 residues. V lost 4 bases to trimming and J lost 5 bases, with 9 bases between them. Germline values: CDR1 LGHNA, CDR2 YSLEER. The CDR3 here is CASSRQIDNEQFF. The CDR3 DNA is TGCGCCAGCAGCCGACAGATAGACAATGAGCAGTTCTTC.

V gene TRBV28 combines with J gene TRBJ2-7; D ambiguous. Germline V gene data show CDR1 as MDHEN and CDR2 as SYDVKM. The CDR3 is made up of 13 amino acids. The V end was cut by 6 bases, the J end by 4 bases, with 13 bases between. CDR3 coding DNA: TGTGCCAGCAGCCAATCCCAAATTTACGAGCAGTACTTC. As protein: CASSQSQIYEQYF.

Only a few counts were recorded for this clonotype. This sequence joins TRBV5-4 and TRBJ2-3, with 11 nucleotides matching TRBD2. Germline lookup yields CDR1 SGHNT and CDR2 YYREEE (reference sequence). The ends lost 4 bases at V and 3 bases at J; junction bases unmatched: 7. CDR3 length equals 16 residues. CDR3 in DNA: TGTGCCAGCAGCCCCCCTAGCGGGGGGTTGACAGATACGCAGTATTTT. It encodes CASSPPSGGLTDTQYF.

This clonotype was detected many times. The chain couples TRBV6-2 or TRBV6-3 to TRBJ1-1; D not resolved. Germline V gene data show CDR1 as MNHEY and CDR2 as SVGEGT. Trimming shortened V by 5 bases and J by 4 bases, and 14 bases separated the two germline ends. This CDR3 spans 14 amino acids. CDR3 sequence: CASSPIAVGTEAFF. DNA of the CDR3: TGTGCCAGCAGTCCCATCGCAGTCGGCACTGAAGCTTTCTTT.

The table lists this clonotype with a few counts. The chain is built from TRBV6-4 and TRBJ2-3; D ambiguous. Germline V lookup: CDR1 MRHNA, CDR2 SNTAGT. V lost 3 bases to trimming and J lost 0 bases, with 7 bases between them. There are 14 residues in the CDR3. The CDR3 sequence is CASSESDSTDTQYF. CDR3 DNA: TGTGCCAGCAGTGAGTCGGATAGCACAGATACGCAGTATTTT.

This clonotype was observed at least ten times. The V call is TRBV27, the J call TRBJ1-6; D unresolved. The germline CDR1 and CDR2 sequences are MNHEY and SMNVEV (reference sequence). This CDR3 has 14 residues. V lost 6 bases to trimming and J lost 5 bases, with 11 bases between them. The DNA of the CDR3 is TGTGCCAGCAGCTTCGGTATGGATAATTCACCCCTCCACTTT. Translated: CASSFGMDNSPLHF.

This clonotype was observed at least ten times. V gene TRBV12-3 or TRBV12-4 combines with J gene TRBJ2-3; 7 nucleotides match TRBD1. CDR3 length equals 15 residues. J gave up 2 bases and V 5 bases, and 7 bases lay outside the gene matches. CDR3 DNA: TGTGCCAGCAGTACGGGGACAGTGCACACAGATACGCAGTATTTT. Encoded protein: CASSTGTVHTDTQYF.

DNA of the CDR3: TGTGCCAGCAGTTTACTGACAGACTATGGCTACACCTTC. This translates into CASSLLTDYGYTF. The V and J genes are TRBV7-9 and TRBJ1-2; perhaps TRBD1 as D (5 bases). Trimming removed 6 bases from V and 3 bases from J, with 11 bases in between. Germline CDR1 and CDR2: SEHNR and FQNEAQ (reference sequence). The CDR3 has 13 residues.

This clonotype has a count of ten or more. V is TRBV5-1 and J is TRBJ1-1; 7 bases map to TRBD1. Looked up from germline, CDR1 is SGHRS and CDR2 is YFSETQ. This CDR3 has 14 amino acids. The V gene end was trimmed by 3 bases and the J gene end by 5 bases; junction bases not matched to a gene: 7. This CDR3 is CASSSGTALTEAFF. The CDR3 region has the DNA TGCGCCAGCAGCTCCGGGACAGCTCTTACTGAAGCTTTCTTT.

The chain combines TRBV4-3 with TRBJ2-7; D remains ambiguous. CDR1 and CDR2 from the germline V gene are LGHNA and YSLEER. Trimming removed 0 bases at V and 0 bases at J, with 6 bases between. This CDR3 region has 14 residues. The CDR3 DNA follows: TGCGCCAGCAGCCAAGACTGGTCCTCCTACGAGCAGTACTTC. Encoded protein: CASSQDWSSYEQYF.

The sample holds a few counts of this clonotype. This chain connects TRBV28 to TRBJ1-6; TRBD1 matches 7 bases. V gave up 8 bases and J gave up 4 bases; unmatched junction bases: 8. CDR1 is MDHEN and CDR2 is SYDVKM in the germline V gene. The CDR3 contains 15 residues. The CDR3 protein is CASGTGQIYNSPLHF. In nucleotides, the CDR3 is TGTGCCAGCGGTACGGGACAGATTTATAATTCACCCCTCCACTTT.

This clonotype has at least ten counts. J is TRBJ1-6 and V is TRBV28; D is possibly TRBD1 (5 bases). In germline, CDR1 is MDHEN, CDR2 SYDVKM. CDR3 size: 14 residues. Trimming stripped 4 bases from V and 7 bases from J, with 11 bases between. This CDR3 reads CASSWGGGNSPLHF. The CDR3 DNA reads as TGTGCCAGCAGTTGGGGGGGAGGCAATTCACCCCTCCACTTT.

Worth noting for this clonotype: Given a much more abundant clone one base away, this may be a read error. The chain joins TRBV29-1 to TRBJ1-2, with D maybe TRBD1 (6 bases). Germline CDR1 reads SQVTM; CDR2 reads ANQGSEA. Trimming cost V 0 bases and J 3 bases, with 14 bases left between them. This CDR3 spans 15 amino acids. The chain's CDR3 is CSVEDPEQGDYGYTF. The CDR3 DNA reads as TGCAGCGTTGAAGACCCCGAACAGGGAGACTATGGCTACACCTTC.

This clonotype occurred many times. The chain joins TRBV20-1 to TRBJ1-6; maybe TRBD1 (5 bases). Germline CDR1 and CDR2: DFQATT and SNEGSKA (reference sequence). The CDR3 loop spans 12 amino acids. Trimming took off 6 bases at V and 6 bases at J, with 9 bases between the two ends. CDR3 bases: TGCAGTGCCCGCGGGGGTAATTCACCCCTCCACTTT. It translates to CSARGGNSPLHF.

There are a few counts of this clonotype. The chain uses TRBV4-1 and TRBJ1-4; D is ambiguous. Germline V gene sequence: CDR1 MGHRA, CDR2 YSYEKL. Trimming took 6 bases from V and 5 from J, leaving 16 bases between them. CDR3 length: 15 amino acids. The CDR3 here is CASRLVGIANEKLFF. The CDR3 region has the DNA TGCGCCAGCAGACTCGTGGGGATTGCGAATGAAAAACTGTTTTTT.

This clonotype was recorded a few times. This chain uses TRBV6-5 with TRBJ2-5; 8 bases are shared with TRBD2. Germline trimming cut 5 bases from V and 4 bases from J; bases unmatched to any gene: 6. The CDR3 has 14 amino acids. Per the germline V gene, CDR1 is MNHEY and CDR2 is SVGAGI. The CDR3 region is CASSPGRGAETQYF. Written as DNA, the CDR3 is TGTGCCAGCAGTCCAGGGCGGGGGGCAGAGACCCAGTACTTC.

This clonotype appeared many times. The V and J genes are TRBV7-9 and TRBJ1-3; 8 bases match TRBD1. The V gene end was trimmed by 5 bases and the J gene end by 4 bases; junction bases not matched to a gene: 7. Germline-derived CDR1 and CDR2 are SEHNR and FQNEAQ (reference sequence). This CDR3 has 15 amino acids. CDR3 DNA: TGTGCCAGCAGCCCGACAGGGGCGTACGGAAACACCATATATTTT. The encoded protein is CASSPTGAYGNTIYF.